This is a list of T cell receptor beta chains from one sample in a study of blood T cell repertoires in COVID-19. This table comes from immunoSEQ multiplex PCR, and its TCRdb copy is limited to in-frame clones, with some not included. The table shows about 300,000 clones, with around 86% occurring only once. Sample: PBMCs or T cells enriched from blood (not recorded which). The receptors were gathered from a woman aged 18-30 years who had recovered from COVID-19. CDR3s include the opening cysteine and the closing phenylalanine or tryptophan. Fields, in order: J gene, clone size, V gene, CDR3 protein. Rows may omit the clone size; those that give it use once, few, many or a size class.

TRBJ1-4 - TRBV5-1 CASSWGRDSTNEKLFF
TRBJ2-1 - TRBV2 CASRLAGDNEQFF
TRBJ1-2 - TRBV7-2 CARITGNGYTF
TRBJ1-1 once TRBV5-1 CASSYRTDTEAFF
TRBJ1-1 - TRBV2 CASSRQGYLTWTEAFF
TRBJ1-1 - TRBV10-3 CAISESRIQGATDTTEAFF
TRBJ2-7 - TRBV12-3/TRBV12-4 CASSSTATAEQYF
TRBJ2-5 once TRBV2 CASNPQGQETQYF
TRBJ1-2 - TRBV28 CASSLSDFGYGYTF
TRBJ2-2 - TRBV27 CASSLQGALTGELFF
TRBJ2-2 - TRBV23-1 CASSQRVGEGDTGELFF
TRBJ2-7 few TRBV15 CATSRDISSGGAYEQYF
TRBJ2-2 - TRBV20-1 CSASRQGSTGELFF
TRBJ1-2 - TRBV6-1 CASSDRGGYGYTF
TRBJ2-1 - TRBV5-4 CASSFRGVRENEQFF
TRBJ2-1 - TRBV6-1 CASSEIGFLGGNEQFF
TRBJ2-3 - TRBV9 CASSVSASGTDTQYF
TRBJ1-2 - TRBV7-9 CASSLDGGSNYGYTF
TRBJ2-1 - TRBV30 CAWTGLAGGPLLRSSYNEQFF
TRBJ1-3 few TRBV27 CASSHRGGNTIYF
TRBJ1-3 - TRBV30 CAWRRWIGNTIYF
TRBJ1-1 few TRBV28 CASSLRQGQNTEAFF
TRBJ2-1 - TRBV27 CASSPYLLAGGPLGNSEQFF
TRBJ2-7 - TRBV18 CASRGAVSYEQYF
TRBJ2-7 few TRBV10-3 CAISGSGTLEQYF
TRBJ2-7 - TRBV6-5 CASSDGQLYEQYF
TRBJ2-2 - TRBV27 CASSFYRESGELFF
TRBJ2-4 - TRBV4-2 CASSQDPTGANIQYF
TRBJ2-7 - TRBV7-2 CASSSRLAGDDEQYF
TRBJ1-6 - TRBV15 CATSSLQGALTISPLHF
TRBJ1-1 - TRBV7-3 CASSLTGGQYTEAFF
TRBJ2-3 - TRBV19 CASRNPGLATDTQYF
TRBJ2-1 few TRBV9 CASTQGGGFYNEQFF
TRBJ2-1 - TRBV5-1 CASSLGTSGGGEQFF
TRBJ2-7 few TRBV3-1/TRBV3-2 CASSQWGSGDSYEQYF
TRBJ2-2 - TRBV4-1 CASSDYDVNTGELFF
TRBJ2-2 - TRBV2 CASSREGPMNTGELFF
TRBJ2-6 once TRBV2 CASSVTQSGGVSGANVLTF
TRBJ1-2 - TRBV18 CASSPGVGANYGYTF
TRBJ2-2 once TRBV19 CASTLLASHTGELFF
TRBJ1-1 - TRBV7-8 CASSLGAAGENTEAFF
TRBJ1-2 few TRBV30 CAWMANYGYTF
TRBJ1-3 few TRBV10-3 CAISARQVSGNTIYF
TRBJ2-7 - TRBV6-5 CASSLTSGASYEQYF
TRBJ1-2 - TRBV5-6 CASSFRMGGYGYTF
TRBJ1-2 - TRBV19 CASSIEGTMSGYTF
TRBJ2-7 once TRBV6-5 CASSYSQGQGPNEQYF
TRBJ2-1 - TRBV27 CASSVGSGRAWDEQFF
TRBJ2-3 - TRBV5-1 CASSLEATTDTQYF
TRBJ2-7 - TRBV29-1 CSVERSSGRSGQYF
TRBJ2-7 - TRBV2 CASSPSSSHIGEQYF
TRBJ1-1 - TRBV2 CASSDGGNTEAFF
TRBJ1-1 once TRBV19 CASSRRQSVDMAFF
TRBJ1-2 - TRBV11-2 CASTGYRLQGYTF
TRBJ1-3 - TRBV6-5 CASTTTGPGNTIYF
TRBJ2-2 - TRBV2 CASSKTGGARTGELFF
TRBJ1-6 - TRBV6-2/TRBV6-3 CASSYPPGKNSPLHF
TRBJ1-2 once TRBV5-5 CASRSWGVIIGYTF
TRBJ2-5 - TRBV9 CASSVRIGGAGETQYF
TRBJ1-1 - TRBV7-9 CASSTTVGTEAFF